One sample yielded the 16 T cell receptor beta chains listed below, sequenced in a study of blood T cells in healthy people across ages. Alongside a J-beta primer mix, a sample-barcoded 5' primer served in a second PCR lasting roughly 7 to 11 cycles. One entry per CDR3 protein results from TCRdb running MiXCR on the 5' RACE reads. The sample lists some 900,000 distinct CDR3 sequences; about 48% were seen once. Sequencing was done on a sample of blood. All receptors come from a man aged 25 to 40 in good health.

V usage is TRBV5-1 and J usage is TRBJ1-5; D remains ambiguous. CDR1 and CDR2 (germline): SGHRS, YFSETQ. Trimming pared 2 bases from V and 0 bases from J, leaving 6 bases between. This CDR3 has 14 amino acids. This chain's CDR3 is CASSFEGSNQPQHF. The CDR3 coding sequence is TGCGCCAGCAGCTTTGAGGGTAGCAATCAGCCCCAGCATTTT.

The chain has TRBV11-2 and TRBJ1-6; TRBD1 is a possible D gene (5 bases). Trimming pared 1 base from V and 5 bases from J, leaving 18 bases between. The CDR3 contains 18 residues. Germline assignment: CDR1 SGHAT and CDR2 FQNNGV. CDR3 DNA: TGTGCCAGCAGCTTAGCTCTACCATTTCAGGGAAATAATTCACCCCTCCACTTT. This gives the protein CASSLALPFQGNNSPLHF. The complete variable domain, with remaining parts taken from reference TRBV11-2 and TRBJ1-6, reads EAGVAQSPRYKIIEKRQSVAFWCNPISGHATLYWYQQILGQGPKLLIQFQNNGVVDDSQLPKDRFSAERLKGVDSTLKIQPAKLEDSAVYLCASSLALPFQGNNSPLHFGNGTRLTVT.

The rearrangement joins TRBV20-1 to TRBJ2-1; a possible D gene is TRBD1 (6 bases). V shed 5 bases and J shed 3 bases, with 14 bases lying between them. This CDR3 comprises 14 residues. In germline, CDR1 is DFQATT, CDR2 SNEGSKA (reference sequence). The CDR3 nucleotides read TGCAGTGCTCCGAGTCAGGGGATCTACAATGAGCAGTTCTTC. As protein: CSAPSQGIYNEQFF.

The table lists this clonotype with a few counts. J is TRBJ2-3 and V is TRBV24-1; maybe TRBD2 (5 bases). With 4 bases removed from V and 0 bases from J, the gap between germline ends came to 16 bases. The CDR3 spans 17 residues. Germline values: CDR1 KGHDR, CDR2 SFDVKD. CDR3 nucleotide sequence: TGTGCCACCAGTGACCCAGATAGCGCGCTTAGCACAGATACGCAGTATTTT. Its protein is CATSDPDSALSTDTQYF.

The chain carries TRBV27 and TRBJ2-7; D is perhaps TRBD1 or TRBD2 (5 bases each). Deletions cut 2 bases from V and 9 bases from J, with 14 bases between. Per germline, CDR1 MNHEY and CDR2 SMNVEV (reference sequence). This CDR3 comprises 13 residues. The CDR3 protein is CASSLRDAQGQYF. The CDR3, as DNA: TGTGCCAGCAGTTTAAGGGACGCGCAAGGGCAGTACTTC.

This clonotype occurred a few times. The V and J genes are TRBV4-1 and TRBJ1-5, with TRBD1 matching over 9 bases. The trim removed 7 bases at V and 0 bases at J, leaving 19 bases unmatched. CDR3 length: 20 amino acids. The V gene's germline CDR1 is MGHRA and CDR2 YSYEKL. The CDR3 loop reads CASTEAPGQGTFNSNQPQHF. The CDR3 nucleotides read TGCGCCAGCACCGAAGCCCCAGGACAGGGGACCTTTAATAGCAATCAGCCCCAGCATTTT.

The CDR3 region has the DNA TGTGCCAGCAGCGTAGGTGGGGCCTTCTCCTACAATGAGCAGTTCTTC. It yields the protein CASSVGGAFSYNEQFF. The J gene is TRBJ2-1, the V gene TRBV9, with D perhaps matching TRBD1 (5 bases). Between the trimmed V and J ends, which lost 0 bases and 0 bases, there was a span of 10 bases. CDR3 length equals 16 residues. Per germline, CDR1 SGDLS and CDR2 YYNGEE.

This rearrangement joins TRBV4-1 to TRBJ2-1; TRBD2 matches at 7 bases. V shed 0 bases and J 2 bases; nucleotides not matched to a gene: 13. Germline lookup yields CDR1 MGHRA and CDR2 YSYEKL. There are 19 residues in the CDR3. This chain's CDR3 is CASSQEEGGASGAYNEQFF. As DNA, the CDR3 is TGCGCCAGCAGCCAAGAGGAAGGTGGGGCTAGCGGAGCCTACAATGAGCAGTTCTTC.

In the case of this clonotype: The junction departs from the called germline gene at one end, perhaps through a read error. This rearrangement joins TRBV10-3 to TRBJ2-3, with D maybe TRBD1 (7 bases). The CDR3 contains 15 residues. Germline-derived CDR1 and CDR2 are ENHRY and SYGVKD. For the CDR3, the DNA is TGTGCCATCAGTCCAGGGGGGCCCGTCACAGATAGGCAGTATTTT. This codes for CAISPGGPVTDRQYF.

The chain joins TRBV6-5 to TRBJ1-1, with 9 bases fitting TRBD1. The junction had 8 bases not matched to a gene; V was cut back by 6 bases and J by 6 bases. CDR3 length equals 14 residues. CDR1 and CDR2 from the germline V gene are MNHEY and SVGAGI. The CDR3 DNA is TGTGCCAGCAGGCCGAACCGGGACAGGGCTGAAGCTTTCTTT. It specifies CASRPNRDRAEAFF.

The chain carries TRBV5-1 and TRBJ2-1; 7 positions agree with TRBD1. This CDR3 has 17 amino acids. Trimming at V came to 4 bases and at J to 2 bases, leaving 12 bases not matched to a gene. The germline V gene has CDR1 SGHRS and CDR2 YFSETQ. The CDR3: CASSPSPDRLAYNEQFF. In DNA form, the CDR3 reads TGCGCCAGCAGCCCAAGCCCGGACAGGTTAGCCTACAATGAGCAGTTCTTC.

The chain has TRBV7-2 and TRBJ2-1; the D gene is possibly TRBD1 (6 bases). With the DNA end fitting TRBJ2-7 better, the J assignment may be wrong. The CDR3 is 15 amino acids. Germline CDR1 reads SGHTA; CDR2 reads FQGNSA. Written as DNA, the CDR3 is TGTGCCAGCAGCCCGGACAGAGCTTTCTACAATGAGCAGTACTTC. Protein product: CASSPDRAFYNEQYF.

In its sample, this clonotype was seen a few times. The genes are TRBV5-6 and TRBJ2-7; 11 positions match TRBD1. This CDR3 spans 16 amino acids. Losses at the gene ends were 5 bases for V and 2 bases for J; bases not matched to a gene: 9. Germline V gene sequence: CDR1 SGHDT, CDR2 YYEEEE. DNA of the CDR3: TGTGCCAGCAGGCAGAGGACAGGGGGCGCAGCCTACGAGCAGTACTTC. It codes for CASRQRTGGAAYEQYF. Using reference TRBV5-6 and TRBJ2-7 for the parts outside the CDR3, the full variable domain is DAGVTQSPTHLIKTRGQQVTLRCSPKSGHDTVSWYQQALGQGPQFIFQYYEEEERQRGNFPDRFSGHQFPNYSSELNVNALLLGDSALYLCASRQRTGGAAYEQYFGPGTRLTVT.

With regard to this clonotype: A much more abundant neighbour one base away suggests this may be a read error. The chain carries TRBV7-9 and TRBJ2-1, with 14 bases matching TRBD2. The germline gives CDR1 SEHNR, CDR2 FQNEAQ (reference sequence). V lost 2 bases to trimming and J lost 11 bases; unmatched junction nucleotides: 11. CDR3 size: 17 residues. This CDR3 is CASSLIIGTSGGGKQFF. In DNA, the CDR3 is TGTGCCAGCAGCTTAATAATCGGGACTAGCGGGGGAGGGAAGCAGTTCTTC. Looking up the rest from reference TRBV7-9 and TRBJ2-1 gives the full variable domain: DTGVSQNPRHKITKRGQNVTFRCDPISEHNRLYWYRQTLGQGPEFLTYFQNEAQLEKSRLLSDRFSAERPKGSFSTLEIQRTEQGDSAMYLCASSLIIGTSGGGKQFFGPGTRLTVL.

The CDR3 sequence: CASSQDKGSGNQPQHF. In DNA, the CDR3 is TGTGCCAGCAGCCAAGATAAGGGGTCGGGCAATCAGCCCCAGCATTTT. The chain recombines TRBV4-2 with TRBJ1-5, with D maybe TRBD1 (5 bases). Trimming stripped 0 bases from V and 2 bases from J, with 11 bases between. The germline CDR1 and CDR2 sequences are LGHNA and YNFKEQ. CDR3 length equals 16 residues.

This rearrangement joins TRBV6-2 or TRBV6-3 to TRBJ2-7, with D perhaps matching TRBD2 (5 bases). Germline CDR1 reads MNHEY; CDR2 reads SVGEGT. The CDR3 is made up of 12 amino acids. Trimming took off 6 bases at V and 3 bases at J, with 9 bases between the two ends. CDR3 sequence reads: CASSWTYYEQYF. The CDR3 DNA is TGTGCCAGCAGCTGGACTTACTACGAGCAGTACTTC.